One sample yielded the 13 T cell receptor beta chains listed below, sequenced in a study of blood T cell repertoires in COVID-19. Using immunoSEQ multiplex PCR, the repertoire was profiled, and TCRdb retains in-frame clones only, with some absent. Of fewer than 250,000 clones listed, roughly 81% are singletons. Specimen: peripheral blood. These receptor sequences come from a man aged 45-65 years with acute or convalescent COVID-19.

The chain couples TRBV7-6 to TRBJ2-5; TRBD2 aligns across 7 bases. Germline CDR1 is SGHVS and CDR2 is FNYEAQ. V dropped 0 bases and J dropped 9; count of bases not matched to a gene: 13. The CDR3 is 16 residues long. The CDR3 DNA sequence: TGTGCCAGCAGCTTAGCTAGCAGGGAGGGGAGAGGCCCCCAGTACTTC. Its protein product is CASSLASREGRGPQYF.

The chain employs TRBV5-1 and TRBJ2-2, with a weak D call TRBD1 (6 bases). The CDR3 runs to 15 residues. CDR1 and CDR2 from the germline V gene are SGHRS and YFSETQ. V dropped 5 bases and J dropped 5 bases, with 16 bases sitting between them. The CDR3 nucleotides are TGCGCCAGCAGATCTCAGGGGTTCGGAACCGGGGAGCTGTTTTTT. As protein: CASRSQGFGTGELFF.

The chain joins TRBV7-9 to TRBJ2-2; D is unresolved. The CDR3 extends over 16 amino acids. Trimming left V 0 bases short and J 2 bases short, with 10 bases between. CDR1 SEHNR and CDR2 FQNEAQ come from the germline V gene (reference sequence). The CDR3 sequence: CASSLALMTNTGELFF. CDR3 DNA sequence: TGTGCCAGCAGCTTAGCGCTAATGACAAACACCGGGGAGCTGTTTTTT.

The chain has TRBV28 and TRBJ2-7; 9 bases line up with TRBD1. This CDR3 has 16 residues. J lost 7 bases, V lost 4 bases, and 14 bases had no gene match. The germline V gene has CDR1 MDHEN and CDR2 SYDVKM. The CDR3 is CASSSSGTGTPREQYF. CDR3 bases: TGTGCCAGCAGTTCCTCCGGGACAGGGACTCCTAGGGAGCAGTACTTC.

The chain employs TRBV28 and TRBJ2-5; TRBD1 agrees at 7 bases. CDR3 length: 14 residues. Germline values: CDR1 MDHEN, CDR2 SYDVKM. Trimming at V came to 6 bases and at J to 1 base, leaving 5 bases not matched to a gene. CDR3 amino acids: CASSQNRGQETQYF. CDR3 DNA sequence: TGTGCCAGCAGCCAAAACAGGGGCCAAGAGACCCAGTACTTC.

The rearrangement links TRBV5-1 to TRBJ2-3; no reliable D call. The V end lost 0 bases, the J end lost 2 bases, and 10 bases lay between the germline ends. CDR3 size: 15 residues. Germline V gives CDR1 SGHRS, CDR2 YFSETQ. The DNA of the CDR3 is TGCGCCAGCAGCTTGGCGGAGATTTACACAGATACGCAGTATTTT. Encoded protein: CASSLAEIYTDTQYF. The whole variable domain, remainder taken from reference TRBV5-1 and TRBJ2-3, is KAGVTQTPRYLIKTRGQQVTLSCSPISGHRSVSWYQQTPGQGLQFLFEYFSETQRNKGNFPGRFSGRQFSNSRSEMNVSTLELGDSALYLCASSLAEIYTDTQYFGPGTRLTVL.

The CDR3 coding sequence is TGCAGTGCTAGTGAATTCAGGGGGCTAAGCGCTGAAGCTTTCTTT. Amino acids: CSASEFRGLSAEAFF. The chain has TRBV20-1 and TRBJ1-1, with 8 positions matching TRBD1. V lost 3 bases to trimming and J lost 6 bases; unmatched junction nucleotides: 12. Germline CDR1 DFQATT, CDR2 SNEGSKA (reference sequence). This CDR3 spans 15 amino acids.

CDR3 in amino acids: CASSRDNDRYEQYF. In DNA, the CDR3 is TGTGCCAGCAGTCGGGACAACGATCGGTACGAGCAGTACTTC. The genes are TRBV9 and TRBJ2-7, with D maybe TRBD1 (6 bases). Germline CDR1 reads SGDLS; CDR2 reads YYNGEE. Trimming took off 5 bases at V and 4 bases at J, with 16 bases between the two ends. This CDR3 region has 14 residues.

The CDR3 DNA reads as TGTGCCAGCAGTCAAGAGGACAGGGGGGAAAATTCACCCCTCCACTTT. Protein: CASSQEDRGENSPLHF. V gene TRBV6-1 combines with J gene TRBJ1-6, with TRBD1 matching over 10 bases. With 5 bases clipped from V and 7 bases from J, the junction kept 8 bases outside the gene matches. The germline gives CDR1 MNHNS, CDR2 SASEGT. This CDR3 comprises 16 residues.

This chain links TRBV12-5 with TRBJ1-2, with 10 bases lining up with TRBD1. The CDR3 is 17 residues long. V gave up 1 base and J gave up 4 bases; unmatched junction bases: 9. Germline CDR1 LGHNT, CDR2 FRNRAP. CDR3 coding DNA: TGTGCTAGTGGTTTGGCCAGGGACAGGGGATCTGTCTATGGCTACACCTTC. This sequence encodes CASGLARDRGSVYGYTF.

This clone was found once. The CDR3 reads CASSPHQGGDYGYTF. CDR3 in DNA: TGTGCCAGCAGCCCTCATCAGGGAGGGGACTATGGCTACACCTTC. The V and J genes are TRBV14 and TRBJ1-2; D possibly corresponds to TRBD1 (5 bases). The V and J ends lost 4 bases and 3 bases respectively, with 15 bases between them. From germline, CDR1 is SGHDN and CDR2 FVKESK. The CDR3 extends over 15 amino acids.

The chain joins TRBV5-8 to TRBJ2-7, with 9 nucleotides matching TRBD1. Germline V CDR1 and CDR2: SGHTS, YDEGEE. The CDR3 is 15 amino acids. J was trimmed by 5 bases and V by 4 bases; bases with no gene match: 10. The CDR3 spells CASSLRGQGLHEQYF. The CDR3 DNA follows: TGTGCCAGCAGCCTGAGAGGACAGGGGCTCCACGAGCAGTACTTC.

In this sample, this clone turned up a few times. The chain is built from TRBV19 and TRBJ2-6, with D unresolved. The CDR3 length is 15 residues. Trimming took 2 bases from V and 0 from J, leaving 5 bases between them. Germline V lookup: CDR1 LNHDA, CDR2 SQIVND (reference sequence). CDR3 region: CASSIWSSGANVLTF. For the CDR3, the DNA is TGTGCCAGTAGTATATGGAGCTCTGGGGCCAACGTCCTGACTTTC.